The rows below give T cell receptor beta chains drawn from one sample of a study of blood T cell repertoires in COVID-19. Repertoires were generated with immunoSEQ multiplex PCR, while TCRdb's copy carries only in-frame clones and drops some. The sample consists of 98,000 or so clones, about four fifths of them appearing once. Source material: peripheral blood. These receptor sequences come from a man in his 60s with acute or convalescent COVID-19. Both conserved end residues are part of each CDR3. A D gene is named only where the DNA matches it firmly. Rows give clone size only sometimes, using once, few, many, or a class for an expanded clone.

J: TRBJ1-1
V: TRBV29-1
size: few
D: TRBD1
CDR3: CSAEGAGAEAFF
DNA: TGCAGCGCAGAGGGGGCCGGAGCTGAAGCTTTCTTT

J: TRBJ2-1
V: TRBV2
size: NA
D: TRBD2
CDR3: CASTGGSGNEQFF
DNA: TGTGCCAGCACCGGCGGGAGTGGCAATGAGCAGTTCTTC

J: TRBJ1-5
V: TRBV7-2
size: NA
D: TRBD1
CDR3: CASSLGDRGNQPQHF
DNA: TGTGCCAGCAGCTTGGGGGACAGGGGAAATCAGCCCCAGCATTTT

J: TRBJ1-1
V: TRBV5-1
size: NA
D: TRBD1
CDR3: CASRTGTGATEAFF
DNA: TGCGCCAGCAGAACAGGGACAGGGGCCACTGAAGCTTTCTTT

J: TRBJ2-2
V: TRBV2
size: many
D: NA
CDR3: CASSEDSLHGELFF
DNA: TGTGCCAGCAGTGAGGACAGCCTACACGGGGAGCTGTTTTTT

J: TRBJ1-1
V: TRBV19
size: NA
D: NA
CDR3: CASRDYTEAFF
DNA: TGTGCCAGCAGGGACTACACTGAAGCTTTCTTT

J: TRBJ2-1
V: TRBV11-1
size: NA
D: NA
CDR3: CASRGFLGGSNEQFF
DNA: TGTGCCAGCAGGGGTTTTTTAGGAGGGTCCAATGAGCAGTTCTTC

J: TRBJ2-2
V: TRBV5-1
size: few
D: TRBD1
CDR3: CASSTDPGQADTGELFF
DNA: TGCGCCAGCAGCACCGACCCGGGACAGGCTGACACCGGGGAGCTGTTTTTT

J: TRBJ1-2
V: TRBV28
size: few
D: TRBD1
CDR3: CASNQGALSNYGYTF
DNA: TGTGCCAGCAACCAGGGGGCCCTCTCTAACTATGGCTACACCTTC

J: TRBJ1-5
V: TRBV6-5
size: NA
D: TRBD1
CDR3: CASSYGATGSNQPQHF
DNA: TGTGCCAGCAGTTACGGGGCGACAGGGAGCAATCAGCCCCAGCATTTT

J: TRBJ1-2
V: TRBV6-1
size: NA
D: TRBD1
CDR3: CASSDRTGDYYGYTF
DNA: TGTGCCAGCAGTGATAGGACAGGGGACTACTATGGCTACACCTTC

J: TRBJ2-1
V: TRBV7-8
size: NA
D: NA
CDR3: CASSLDSNEQFF
DNA: TGTGCCAGCAGCCTTGACAGTAATGAGCAGTTCTTC

J: TRBJ2-3
V: TRBV10-3
size: NA
D: NA
CDR3: CAISLTAPSTDTQYF
DNA: TGTGCCATCAGCCTGACAGCCCCTAGCACAGATACGCAGTATTTT

J: TRBJ1-5
V: TRBV19
size: NA
D: TRBD1
CDR3: CASATGVVNQPQHF
DNA: TGTGCCAGCGCCACAGGGGTTGTCAATCAGCCCCAGCATTTT